What follows are 28 T cell receptor beta chains derived from one specimen sequenced in a study of cytomegalovirus exposure and HLA in healthy donors. In the PCR, 60 Vbeta and 13 Jbeta primers were used. Clones were sequenced by immunoSEQ multiplex PCR, and TCRdb holds only the in-frame ones, with some missing. The profile shows about 160,000 clones, 80% to 85% of them singletons. Specimen: PBMCs. The origin of the receptors is a male donor in good health and CMV-seropositive.

V gene TRBV28 combines with J gene TRBJ1-1; 9 bases line up with TRBD1. This CDR3 contains 15 residues. Per the germline V gene, CDR1 is MDHEN and CDR2 is SYDVKM. The junction had 5 bases not matched to a gene; V was cut back by 6 bases and J by 0 bases. This CDR3 is CASSLGTGMNTEAFF. The CDR3 DNA reads as TGTGCCAGCAGCTTAGGGACAGGGATGAACACTGAAGCTTTCTTT.

V usage is TRBV6-4 and J usage is TRBJ2-2; TRBD1 might be the D (5 bases). Germline V gene sequence: CDR1 MRHNA, CDR2 SNTAGT. The CDR3 spans 14 residues. V was clipped by 2 bases and J by 2 bases, with 6 bases between them. The CDR3 DNA reads TGTGCCAGCAGTGACAGGGGCAACACCGGGGAGCTGTTTTTT. Its translation: CASSDRGNTGELFF.

This clone was seen only a few times. The J gene is TRBJ1-2, the V gene TRBV7-8; 7 bases agree with TRBD1. The CDR3 length is 14 residues. Trimming cost V 1 base and J 6 bases; bases outside gene matches: 5. Per germline, CDR1 SGHVS and CDR2 FQNEAQ. CDR3 sequence: CASSLGRGYDGYTF. CDR3 sequence (DNA): TGTGCCAGCAGCTTAGGCAGGGGGTACGATGGCTACACCTTC. Full variable domain (missing parts from reference TRBV7-8 and TRBJ1-2): GAGVSQSPRYKVAKRGQDVALRCDPISGHVSLFWYQQALGQGPEFLTYFQNEAQLDKSGLPSDRFFAERPEGSVSTLKIQRTQQEDSAVYLCASSLGRGYDGYTFGSGTRLTVV.

This chain connects TRBV28 to TRBJ2-5; 7 positions match TRBD1. V lost 5 bases, J lost 4 bases, and 13 bases stayed unmatched. The CDR3 loop spans 16 amino acids. Germline V gene lookup returns CDR1 MDHEN and CDR2 SYDVKM. The CDR3 DNA follows: TGTGCCAGCAGTCCCGGGACATTCTCAGGGGGAGAGACCCAGTACTTC. Translated, it gives CASSPGTFSGGETQYF.

On this clone itself: This CDR3 is also generated by other DNA sequences in the sample. The V gene is TRBV12-5, the J gene TRBJ2-7, with 7 nucleotides matching TRBD1. In germline, CDR1 is LGHNT, CDR2 FRNRAP. The V gene end was trimmed by 9 bases and the J gene end by 2 bases; junction bases not matched to a gene: 10. The CDR3 is 14 amino acids. CDR3 coding DNA: TGTGCTAGCGGGGACAGCTCCCCTCCCTACGAGCAGTACTTC. Its translation: CASGDSSPPYEQYF.

The chain employs TRBV28 and TRBJ2-1, with D perhaps TRBD1 (5 bases). The germline gives CDR1 MDHEN, CDR2 SYDVKM. This CDR3 is 14 amino acids long. The germline V and J ends were trimmed by 2 bases and 8 bases, with 13 bases remaining between them. CDR3 protein: CASSLARLGDEQFF. The CDR3 coding sequence is TGTGCCAGCAGTTTAGCCCGGCTAGGGGATGAGCAGTTCTTC. Together with reference TRBV28 and TRBJ2-1, the CDR3 gives the full variable domain: DVKVTQSSRYLVKRTGEKVFLECVQDMDHENMFWYRQDPGLGLRLIYFSYDVKMKEKGDIPEGYSVSREKKERFSLILESASTNQTSMYLCASSLARLGDEQFFGPGTRLTVL.

The V gene is TRBV7-2, the J gene TRBJ1-1; no clear D gene. Germline values: CDR1 SGHTA, CDR2 FQGNSA. Trimming stripped 4 bases from V and 5 bases from J, with 11 bases between. This CDR3 is 13 amino acids long. The CDR3 coding sequence is TGTGCCAGCAGCTCCTTCGGGGAGACTGAAGCTTTCTTT. This translates into CASSSFGETEAFF.

A single count supports this clone. This chain joins TRBV27 and TRBJ2-1; 11 bases line up with TRBD2. This CDR3 has 15 residues. The germline gives CDR1 MNHEY, CDR2 SMNVEV (reference sequence). The trim removed 7 bases at V and 3 bases at J, leaving 5 bases unmatched. CDR3 region: CASTTTSGVYNEQFF. The CDR3 nucleotides are TGTGCCAGCACCACGACTAGCGGGGTCTACAATGAGCAGTTCTTC.

This clone was counted only a few times. The chain combines TRBV5-1 with TRBJ1-5; D is uncertain. The V gene's germline CDR1 is SGHRS and CDR2 YFSETQ. V gave up 7 bases and J gave up 2 bases, with 10 bases separating them. The CDR3 has 13 amino acids. The CDR3 reads CASSTDGNQPQHF. The CDR3 DNA follows: TGCGCCAGCTCCACAGACGGCAATCAGCCCCAGCATTTT. Drawing the rest from reference TRBV5-1 and TRBJ1-5, the complete variable domain is KAGVTQTPRYLIKTRGQQVTLSCSPISGHRSVSWYQQTPGQGLQFLFEYFSETQRNKGNFPGRFSGRQFSNSRSEMNVSTLELGDSALYLCASSTDGNQPQHFGDGTRLSIL.

This chain joins TRBV11-2 and TRBJ1-1; possibly TRBD1 for D (6 bases). V was trimmed by 1 base and J by 4 bases, leaving 13 bases between them. The CDR3 runs 15 residues. Germline CDR1 SGHAT, CDR2 FQNNGV. The CDR3 loop reads CASSLVGGRGTEAFF. CDR3 bases: TGTGCCAGCAGCTTAGTAGGAGGCAGGGGCACTGAAGCTTTCTTT.

J is TRBJ2-5 and V is TRBV27; D is possibly TRBD2 (5 bases). With the DNA end fitting TRBJ2-7 better, the J assignment may be wrong. The germline V gene encodes CDR1 MNHEY and CDR2 SMNVEV (reference sequence). This CDR3 spans 16 amino acids. Here the CDR3 DNA reads TGTGCCAGCAGTTTAATGAGTAGAGGAGGAAGTTACGAGCAGTACTTC. This encodes CASSLMSRGGSYEQYF.

This clone appeared a few times. This chain connects TRBV7-8 to TRBJ1-5; D is unresolved. This CDR3 has 18 residues. The germline gives CDR1 SGHVS, CDR2 FQNEAQ. Trimming pared 6 bases from V and 4 bases from J, leaving 25 bases between. In DNA, the CDR3 is TGTGCCAGCAGTCAAGATCCGGTGGCAGGCAAGGTGAATCAGCCCCAGCATTTT. Amino acids: CASSQDPVAGKVNQPQHF.

This rearrangement joins TRBV30 to TRBJ1-4, with 11 bases identical to TRBD1. Germline V lookup: CDR1 GTSNPN, CDR2 SVGIG (reference sequence). The CDR3 totals 16 residues. The J segment lost 4 bases and the V segment lost 1 base, leaving 5 bases of the junction unmatched. The CDR3 is CAWSAPGTGGNEKLFF. The CDR3 DNA reads as TGTGCCTGGAGTGCCCCCGGGACAGGGGGTAATGAAAAACTGTTTTTT.

The CDR3 DNA is TGTGCCAGCAGCTTATTCGTAAGGGGCGATACGCAGTATTTT. It yields the protein CASSLFVRGDTQYF. V is TRBV7-2 and J is TRBJ2-3; D may be TRBD1 (5 bases). Germline V CDR1 and CDR2: SGHTA, FQGNSA. V lost 2 bases to trimming and J lost 6 bases, with 12 bases between them. The CDR3 is 14 residues long. The entire variable domain, with the rest obtained from reference TRBV7-2 and TRBJ2-3, is as follows: GAGVSQSPSNKVTEKGKDVELRCDPISGHTALYWYRQSLGQGLEFLIYFQGNSAPDKSGLPSDRFSAERTGGSVSTLTIQRTQQEDSAVYLCASSLFVRGDTQYFGPGTRLTVL.

This clone was counted between two and nine times. The gene calls are TRBV5-1 and TRBJ1-6; D remains ambiguous. V was clipped by 4 bases and J by 4 bases, with 6 bases between them. CDR1 SGHRS and CDR2 YFSETQ come from the germline V gene. This CDR3 is 13 amino acids long. The chain's CDR3 is CASSREYNSPLHF. The CDR3 coding sequence is TGCGCCAGCAGCCGGGAGTATAATTCACCCCTCCACTTT. The variable domain in full, completed from reference TRBV5-1 and TRBJ1-6, reads KAGVTQTPRYLIKTRGQQVTLSCSPISGHRSVSWYQQTPGQGLQFLFEYFSETQRNKGNFPGRFSGRQFSNSRSEMNVSTLELGDSALYLCASSREYNSPLHFGNGTRLTVT.

The rearrangement links TRBV4-1 to TRBJ1-5; D is undetermined. The CDR3 is 18 amino acids. V was clipped by 0 bases and J by 9 bases, with 24 bases between them. CDR1 is MGHRA, CDR2 YSYEKL, per germline. CDR3 sequence reads: CASSQDIRGREARWPQHF. The CDR3 DNA follows: TGCGCCAGCAGCCAAGATATTCGAGGGAGGGAGGCCCGCTGGCCCCAGCATTTT.

The J gene is TRBJ1-2, the V gene TRBV19; 9 nucleotides match TRBD1. V lost 0 bases, J lost 2 bases, and 1 base stayed unmatched. There are 15 residues in the CDR3. The germline gives CDR1 LNHDA, CDR2 SQIVND (reference sequence). CDR3: CASSIEQGANYGYTF. CDR3 in DNA: TGTGCCAGTAGTATAGAACAGGGGGCGAACTATGGCTACACCTTC.

The gene calls are TRBV7-6 and TRBJ2-7; 7 bases are shared with TRBD2. Germline V gene sequence: CDR1 SGHVS, CDR2 FNYEAQ. After removal of 0 bases from V and 4 bases from J, the junction contained 3 bases not matched to a gene. CDR3 length: 14 residues. The CDR3 loop is CASSLAHGGYEQYF. The CDR3, as DNA: TGTGCCAGCAGCTTAGCGCACGGGGGGTACGAGCAGTACTTC.

This clone showed up just a few times. The gene calls are TRBV6-5 and TRBJ1-5; D call uncertain. The CDR3 has 15 residues. In germline, CDR1 is MNHEY, CDR2 SVGAGI. V lost 2 bases and J lost 2, with 10 bases in between. The CDR3 spells CASSYAPSGNQPQHF. CDR3 bases: TGTGCCAGCAGTTACGCCCCCTCGGGCAATCAGCCCCAGCATTTT.

The CDR3 protein is CASSPGTSFSEQFF. The CDR3, as DNA: TGTGCCAGCTCACCGGGGACTAGTTTTAGTGAGCAGTTCTTC. The chain couples TRBV18 to TRBJ2-1; 8 nucleotides line up with TRBD2. J lost 9 bases, V lost 3 bases, and 7 bases had no gene match. CDR1 KGHSH and CDR2 LQKENI come from the germline V gene. The CDR3 runs to 14 residues.

The rearrangement links TRBV5-8 to TRBJ1-1; maybe TRBD1 (6 bases). CDR1 is SGHTS and CDR2 is YDEGEE in the germline V gene. The CDR3 contains 14 residues. Trimming removed 0 bases from V and 4 bases from J, with 10 bases in between. The CDR3 coding sequence is TGTGCCAGCAGCTTGGCGGACAGATTCACTGAAGCTTTCTTT. Residues: CASSLADRFTEAFF.

The chain uses TRBV5-4 and TRBJ2-5; D perhaps matches TRBD1 (5 bases). Trimming cost V 4 bases and J 1 base, with 11 bases left between them. Germline CDR1 reads SGHNT; CDR2 reads YYREEE (reference sequence). This CDR3 has 14 residues. The CDR3 DNA sequence: TGTGCCAGCAGCGGAAAGACAGTCCAAGAGACCCAGTACTTC. Protein sequence: CASSGKTVQETQYF.

The chain has TRBV5-1 and TRBJ2-1; 14 bases are shared with TRBD2. The V and J ends lost 2 bases and 2 bases, in that order; junction bases with no gene match: 6. Germline CDR1 is SGHRS and CDR2 is YFSETQ. The CDR3 is 18 amino acids. The CDR3 sequence is CASSFGTSGGSPYNEQFF. CDR3 nucleotides: TGCGCCAGCAGCTTCGGGACTAGCGGGGGATCCCCCTACAATGAGCAGTTCTTC. Using reference TRBV5-1 and TRBJ2-1 for the parts outside the CDR3, the full variable domain is KAGVTQTPRYLIKTRGQQVTLSCSPISGHRSVSWYQQTPGQGLQFLFEYFSETQRNKGNFPGRFSGRQFSNSRSEMNVSTLELGDSALYLCASSFGTSGGSPYNEQFFGPGTRLTVL.

The genes are TRBV7-7 and TRBJ2-2; D is possibly TRBD2 (5 bases). V was cut by 1 base and J by 5 bases, with 8 bases left in between. This CDR3 is built from 14 residues. Germline CDR1 and CDR2: SSHAT and FNYEAQ (reference sequence). CDR3 bases: TGTGCCAGCAGCTTAGGATTAGCGACCGGGGAGCTGTTTTTT. Protein sequence: CASSLGLATGELFF.

V is TRBV18 and J is TRBJ2-3, with D maybe TRBD2 (6 bases). This CDR3 comprises 15 residues. Germline values: CDR1 KGHSH, CDR2 LQKENI. V lost 0 bases to trimming and J lost 5 bases, with 12 bases between them. CDR3 sequence (DNA): TGTGCCAGCTCACCACCATCGACCGGGGGAGATACGCAGTATTTT. This translates into CASSPPSTGGDTQYF.

The DNA for the CDR3 is TGTGCCAGCAGCTTGGGGACAGATCAAGAGACCCAGTACTTC. The encoded protein is CASSLGTDQETQYF. The V and J genes are TRBV5-4 and TRBJ2-5, with a tentative D call TRBD1 (6 bases). V lost 0 bases and J lost 2, with 8 bases in between. This CDR3 has 14 amino acids. Germline V gene sequence: CDR1 SGHNT, CDR2 YYREEE (reference sequence).

The chain employs TRBV7-9 and TRBJ1-4; 10 bases are shared with TRBD1. J was trimmed by 8 bases and V by 5 bases; bases with no gene match: 8. Germline CDR1 reads SEHNR; CDR2 reads FQNEAQ (reference sequence). The CDR3 sequence is 15 residues long. DNA for the CDR3: TGTGCCAGCAGCCTGGGGGACAGGGGAGGCGAAAAACTGTTTTTT. Its protein is CASSLGDRGGEKLFF.

This clone was observed a few times. The CDR3 is CASSLSSGTGNNEQFF. The CDR3 nucleotides read TGTGCCAGCAGTTTATCGTCCGGGACAGGCAACAATGAGCAGTTCTTC. The J gene is TRBJ2-1, the V gene TRBV27; 8 nucleotides align to TRBD1. The germline CDR1 and CDR2 sequences are MNHEY and SMNVEV (reference sequence). The CDR3 consists of 16 residues. V gave up 0 bases and J gave up 5 bases; unmatched junction bases: 6.